The 4 T cell receptor beta chains presented below share a single source sample, sequenced in a study of response to subunit inactivated influenza vaccine. TCRdb analysed the RT-PCR reads with MiXCR anew, one entry per CDR3 protein. Altogether about 540,000 distinct CDR3 sequences are present, around 21% being singletons, with the ten largest covering approximately 3%. These data also featured in a second study, about T cells expressing NK-cell markers. That paper notes: As the method of synthesis, 5'RACE template switching with UMIs yielded TCR beta cDNA.

This material consisted of CD4+ T cells sorted from PBMCs, taken approximately 13 days after vaccination. Receptors were obtained from a man in his fifties who received an inactivated influenza vaccine.

The chain joins TRBV20-1 to TRBJ1-2; a weak D match, TRBD1 (5 bases). V was cut by 1 base and J by 5 bases, with 23 bases left in between. The germline V gene encodes CDR1 DFQATT and CDR2 SNEGSKA (reference sequence). This CDR3 is 17 amino acids long. CDR3 sequence (DNA): TGCAGTGCTAGAGTTCCAGCGGGACCTGGAAGGTTGTATGGCTACACCTTC. It codes for CSARVPAGPGRLYGYTF.

This chain links TRBV5-5 with TRBJ1-3; the match to TRBD1 covers 7 bases. The V gene's germline CDR1 is SGHKS and CDR2 YYEKEE (reference sequence). This CDR3 comprises 16 residues. The V and J ends lost 4 bases and 2 bases, in that order; junction bases with no gene match: 9. In DNA form, the CDR3 reads TGTGCCAGCAGCCAGACCCCAGGGGGTACTGGAAACACCATATATTTT. Amino acids: CASSQTPGGTGNTIYF. Combining the CDR3 with reference TRBV5-5 and TRBJ1-3 gives the whole variable domain DAGVTQSPTHLIKTRGQQVTLRCSPISGHKSVSWYQQVLGQGPQFIFQYYEKEERGRGNFPDRFSARQFPNYSSELNVNALLLGDSALYLCASSQTPGGTGNTIYFGEGSWLTVV.

Only a few counts were recorded for this clonotype. One end of the junction fails to match germline, which may point to a read error. The chain combines TRBV28 with TRBJ1-1; possibly TRBD1 for D (6 bases). This CDR3 is built from 13 residues. CDR1 is MDHEN and CDR2 is SYDVKM in the germline V gene. For the CDR3, the DNA is TGTGCCAGCAGTTCCGGGGACACCTTGAAGATTGTCTTT. Its translation is CASSSGDTLKIVF. Variable domain in full (rest from reference TRBV28 and TRBJ1-1): DVKVTQSSRYLVKRTGEKVFLECVQDMDHENMFWYRQDPGLGLRLIYFSYDVKMKEKGDIPEGYSVSREKKERFSLILESASTNQTSMYLCASSSGDTLKIVFGQGTRLTVV.

This clonotype was counted between two and nine times. The rearrangement links TRBV6-5 to TRBJ1-3; possible D gene TRBD1, 5 bases. CDR1 is MNHEY and CDR2 is SVGAGI in the germline V gene. This CDR3 has 17 amino acids. Trimming cost V 2 bases and J 0 bases, with 14 bases left between them. CDR3 sequence: CASSYGTGANSGNTIYF. Here the CDR3 DNA reads TGTGCCAGCAGTTACGGGACCGGGGCAAACTCTGGAAACACCATATATTTT.